These 2 T cell receptor beta chains were all obtained from the same sample, sequenced in a study of blood T cell repertoires in COVID-19. Profiling relied on immunoSEQ multiplex PCR, and the TCRdb table lists in-frame clones only, not all of them. The table lists about 150,000 clones, over 75% of them singletons, with around 14% in the top ten. Sequencing was done on a sample of peripheral blood. The receptor source for this set is a woman between 40 and 55 years old with acute or convalescent COVID-19.

The chain has TRBV5-4 and TRBJ2-1; 12 nucleotides agree with TRBD2. Germline V gene sequence: CDR1 SGHNT, CDR2 YYREEE (reference sequence). The CDR3 loop spans 15 amino acids. V trimming: 0 bases; J trimming: 9 bases; junction bases outside the gene matches: 4. The CDR3 region has the DNA TGTGCCAGCAGCTTGGCTAGCGGGAGGGGGGGTGAGCAGTTCTTC. Its translation is CASSLASGRGGEQFF.

The rearrangement joins TRBV18 to TRBJ1-4, with D perhaps TRBD1 (5 bases). The CDR3 length is 16 residues. V was shortened by 5 bases and J by 7 bases, with 20 bases between the two germline ends. Per the germline V gene, CDR1 is KGHSH and CDR2 is LQKENI. CDR3: CASSTGTLSEGEKLFF. The DNA for the CDR3 is TGTGCCAGCTCAACCGGGACTCTTTCAGAGGGTGAAAAACTGTTTTTT.